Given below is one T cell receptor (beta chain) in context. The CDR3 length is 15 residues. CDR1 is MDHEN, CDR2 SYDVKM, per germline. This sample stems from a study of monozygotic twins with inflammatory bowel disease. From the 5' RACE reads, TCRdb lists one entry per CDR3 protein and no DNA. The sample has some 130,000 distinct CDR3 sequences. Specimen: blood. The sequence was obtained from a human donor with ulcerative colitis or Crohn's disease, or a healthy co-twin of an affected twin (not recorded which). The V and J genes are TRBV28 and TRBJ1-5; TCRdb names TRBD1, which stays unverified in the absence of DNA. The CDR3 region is CASSINPGQVQPQHF. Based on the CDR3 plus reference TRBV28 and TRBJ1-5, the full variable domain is DVKVTQSSRYLVKRTGEKVFLECVQDMDHENMFWYRQDPGLGLRLIYFSYDVKMKEKGDIPEGYSVSREKKERFSLILESASTNQTSMYLCASSINPGQVQPQHFGDGTRLSIL.